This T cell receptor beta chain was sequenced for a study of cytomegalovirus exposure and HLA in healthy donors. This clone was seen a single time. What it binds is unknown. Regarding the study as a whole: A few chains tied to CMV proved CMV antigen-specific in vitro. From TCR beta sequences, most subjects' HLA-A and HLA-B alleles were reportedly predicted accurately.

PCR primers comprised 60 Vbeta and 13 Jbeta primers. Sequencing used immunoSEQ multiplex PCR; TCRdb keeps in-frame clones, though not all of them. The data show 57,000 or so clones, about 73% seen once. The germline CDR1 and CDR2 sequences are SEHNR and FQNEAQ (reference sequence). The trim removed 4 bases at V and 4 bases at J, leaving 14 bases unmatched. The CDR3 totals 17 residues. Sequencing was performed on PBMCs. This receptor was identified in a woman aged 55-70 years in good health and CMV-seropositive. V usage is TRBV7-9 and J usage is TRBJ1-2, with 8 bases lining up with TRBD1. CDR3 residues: CASSSDRGIGVSYGYTF. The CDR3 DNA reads TGTGCCAGCAGCTCAGACAGGGGTATAGGGGTGTCCTATGGCTACACCTTC.